The 28 T cell receptor beta chains presented below share a single source sample, sequenced in a study of the immune and genomic landscape of osteosarcoma. TCRdb's copy holds only in-frame clones and misses some; the assay was immunoSEQ multiplex PCR. Altogether fewer than 6,000 clones are present, over 65% being singletons, with the ten largest covering 6.2%. Poor-prognosis osteosarcoma patients supplied post-treatment primary, local recurrence and metastasis tumor specimens. Source material: osteosarcoma tumor tissue from the lung. The receptor source for this set is a human donor with osteosarcoma.

The chain employs TRBV2 and TRBJ1-5; D ambiguous. V dropped 6 bases and J dropped 1 base, with 10 bases sitting between them. The germline V gene encodes CDR1 SNHLY and CDR2 FYNNEI. The length of the CDR3 is 14 residues. The CDR3 loop is CASSRQGSNQPQHF. The CDR3 DNA follows: TGTGCCAGCAGCCGACAAGGGAGCAATCAGCCCCAGCATTTT.

J is TRBJ1-2 and V is TRBV20-1, with D unclear. Trimming cost V 4 bases and J 2 bases, with 5 bases left between them. Germline CDR1 DFQATT, CDR2 SNEGSKA (reference sequence). The CDR3 sequence is 11 residues long. CDR3 sequence: CSANGNYGYTF. In DNA form, the CDR3 reads TGCAGTGCTAACGGGAACTATGGCTACACCTTC.

This sequence joins TRBV6-6 and TRBJ1-4, with a possible D match to TRBD1 (5 bases). Trimming cost V 5 bases and J 10 bases, with 11 bases left between them. Germline V gene lookup returns CDR1 MNHNY and CDR2 SVGAGI (reference sequence). CDR3 size: 12 residues. The CDR3 sequence is CASSPDSGKLFF. The CDR3 nucleotides read TGTGCCAGCAGTCCAGACAGCGGAAAACTGTTTTTT.

The genes are TRBV27 and TRBJ1-1; TRBD1 aligns across 7 bases. V trimming: 2 bases; J trimming: 3 bases; junction bases outside the gene matches: 3. CDR3 length: 14 amino acids. Germline CDR1 is MNHEY and CDR2 is SMNVEV (reference sequence). The CDR3 sequence is CASSLARGDTEAFF. CDR3 nucleotide sequence: TGTGCCAGCAGTTTAGCCAGGGGGGACACTGAAGCTTTCTTT.

V gene TRBV6-5 combines with J gene TRBJ1-4, with D unresolved. CDR3 length equals 16 residues. CDR1 and CDR2 (germline): MNHEY, SVGAGI. V was trimmed by 2 bases and J by 11 bases, leaving 21 bases between them. In nucleotides, the CDR3 is TGTGCCAGCAGTTACGATCGGCCCCCCTCTCTAACCAAACTGTTTTTT. It specifies CASSYDRPPSLTKLFF.

In its sample, this clone was seen once. The V call is TRBV27, the J call TRBJ1-5; D is unclear. V shed 8 bases and J shed 5 bases, with 16 bases lying between them. Looked up from germline, CDR1 is MNHEY and CDR2 is SMNVEV (reference sequence). The CDR3 spans 14 residues. CDR3 DNA sequence: TGTGCCAGCGGGCGAGGGATTCCGGATCAGCCCCAGCATTTT. Encoded protein: CASGRGIPDQPQHF.

V usage is TRBV6-1 and J usage is TRBJ2-7; a weak D match, TRBD1 (6 bases). The length of the CDR3 is 14 residues. Germline loops: CDR1 MNHNS, CDR2 SASEGT. The V gene lost 3 bases and the J gene lost 3 bases, with 12 bases spanning the gap. CDR3 nucleotide sequence: TGTGCCAGCAGTGAGGTGGGGGCTGTCTACGAGCAGTACTTC. Its protein is CASSEVGAVYEQYF.

In the case of this clone: The identical CDR3 is also encoded by other nucleotide sequences in the sample. The chain employs TRBV19 and TRBJ1-1; D possibly corresponds to TRBD1 (5 bases). Trimming removed 9 bases at V and 1 base at J, with 9 bases between. The CDR3 runs 12 residues. Germline CDR1 LNHDA, CDR2 SQIVND (reference sequence). The CDR3 nucleotides are TGTGCCAGCCGGGGCGGGAACACTGAAGCTTTCTTT. This gives the protein CASRGGNTEAFF.

This clone has a handful of counts. The V call is TRBV6-5, the J call TRBJ2-6; D is unresolved. The germline CDR1 and CDR2 sequences are MNHEY and SVGAGI. The CDR3 has 12 amino acids. This chain's CDR3 is CAESSGANVLTF. The CDR3 region has the DNA TGTGCTGAGAGTTCTGGGGCCAACGTCCTGACTTTC.

The rearrangement links TRBV2 to TRBJ2-7; D is uncertain. CDR1 and CDR2 from the germline V gene are SNHLY and FYNNEI. The length of the CDR3 is 11 residues. The V gene lost 1 base and the J gene lost 6 bases, with 4 bases spanning the gap. The CDR3 bases are TGTGCCAGCAGTGAAGGGGGCGAGCAGTACTTC. Translating it yields CASSEGGEQYF.

This chain joins TRBV6-1 and TRBJ1-4; D is uncertain. The CDR3 has 13 amino acids. Germline loops: CDR1 MNHNS, CDR2 SASEGT. Between the trimmed V and J ends, which lost 5 bases and 14 bases, there was a span of 18 bases. The CDR3 coding sequence is TGTGCCAGCAGTAGTTTTAGACACGAGAGCCTGTTTTTT. Translation gives CASSSFRHESLFF.

The CDR3 DNA reads as TGTGCCATCAGTCGGACAGGGCCTGCCTACGAGCAGTACTTC. Translation gives CAISRTGPAYEQYF. The genes are TRBV10-3 and TRBJ2-7, with 8 bases that match TRBD1. Germline loops: CDR1 ENHRY, CDR2 SYGVKD. This CDR3 is 14 amino acids long. V dropped 5 bases and J dropped 2; count of bases not matched to a gene: 5.

The chain joins TRBV6-1 to TRBJ1-1; TRBD1 matches at 8 bases. Unmatched junction bases numbered 9, after V lost 4 bases and J lost 5 bases. Germline CDR1 reads MNHNS; CDR2 reads SASEGT. CDR3 length: 15 residues. The DNA of the CDR3 is TGTGCCAGCAGTGCCCATGGACAGGGTTCAACTGAAGCTTTCTTT. Translated: CASSAHGQGSTEAFF.

The V call is TRBV6-4, the J call TRBJ2-3; possibly TRBD2 for D (5 bases). V lost 5 bases and J 4 bases, leaving 19 bases between the germline ends. This CDR3 contains 16 residues. Germline CDR1 MRHNA, CDR2 SNTAGT. The CDR3 DNA reads TGTGCCAGCAGTTATGTAGCGCCCCAAAGGGCAGATACGCAGTATTTT. This encodes CASSYVAPQRADTQYF.

The chain couples TRBV18 to TRBJ2-5; D gene uncertain. Looked up from germline, CDR1 is KGHSH and CDR2 is LQKENI. The germline V and J ends were trimmed by 0 bases and 5 bases, with 10 bases remaining between them. The CDR3 has 14 amino acids. CDR3 protein: CASSPPSGMETQYF. The CDR3 DNA sequence: TGTGCCAGCTCACCACCGTCCGGAATGGAGACCCAGTACTTC.

The chain carries TRBV6-5 and TRBJ2-7; the D is unclear. Per germline, CDR1 MNHEY and CDR2 SVGAGI. V shed 2 bases and J shed 4 bases, with 6 bases lying between them. The CDR3 runs to 12 residues. Here the CDR3 reads CASSYDSYEQYF. The CDR3 bases are TGTGCCAGCAGTTACGACTCGTACGAGCAGTACTTC.

V usage is TRBV6-6 and J usage is TRBJ2-3; weak D call: TRBD2 (6 bases). The V and J ends lost 8 bases and 0 bases respectively, with 18 bases between them. The CDR3 is 16 amino acids. The germline V gene encodes CDR1 MNHNY and CDR2 SVGAGI (reference sequence). CDR3 in DNA: TGTGCCAGCGAAGCAGGGAGTGGGACTAGCACAGATACGCAGTATTTT. This codes for CASEAGSGTSTDTQYF.

CDR3 in amino acids: CASSWGTNGSPLHF. The CDR3 DNA reads TGTGCCAGCAGTTGGGGAACCAACGGTTCACCCCTCCACTTT. V and J are TRBV28 and TRBJ1-6; D is unclear. The V gene lost 4 bases and the J gene lost 9 bases, with 13 bases spanning the gap. The CDR3 runs to 14 residues. Germline assignment: CDR1 MDHEN and CDR2 SYDVKM.

The chain uses TRBV11-2 and TRBJ2-7; TRBD2 is a possible D gene (6 bases). The CDR3 length is 16 residues. Germline values: CDR1 SGHAT, CDR2 FQNNGV. Trimming took 4 bases from V and 4 from J, leaving 20 bases between them. The CDR3 DNA reads TGTGCCAGCAGCTCCGTGGGGGGAGCCGGGCTTTACGAGCAGTACTTC. This encodes CASSSVGGAGLYEQYF. Variable domain in full (rest from reference TRBV11-2 and TRBJ2-7): EAGVAQSPRYKIIEKRQSVAFWCNPISGHATLYWYQQILGQGPKLLIQFQNNGVVDDSQLPKDRFSAERLKGVDSTLKIQPAKLEDSAVYLCASSSVGGAGLYEQYFGPGTRLTVT.

This clone was observed once. The chain recombines TRBV21-1 with TRBJ2-1; the table assigns TRBD1, which was not confirmed against the DNA. TRBV21-1 represents a pseudogene. The CDR3 runs 16 residues. CDR3: CASSAKTGAEYNEQFF. CDR3 in DNA: TGTGCCAGCAGCGCCAAGACAGGGGCTGAATACAATGAGCAGTTCTTC.

The V call is TRBV19, the J call TRBJ1-5; D is ambiguous. CDR1 is LNHDA and CDR2 is SQIVND in the germline V gene (reference sequence). V was trimmed by 5 bases and J by 5 bases, leaving 10 bases between them. The CDR3 loop spans 13 amino acids. Written as DNA, the CDR3 is TGTGCCAGTAGTTACTCCTGGGATCAGCCCCAGCATTTT. Its protein product is CASSYSWDQPQHF.

This chain links TRBV5-1 with TRBJ1-1, with a weak D call TRBD1 (5 bases). The length of the CDR3 is 11 residues. V lost 2 bases to trimming and J lost 10 bases, with 9 bases between them. The V gene's germline CDR1 is SGHRS and CDR2 YFSETQ. The CDR3 coding sequence is TGCGCCAGCAGCTTCGGACAAGTAGCTTTCTTT. This encodes CASSFGQVAFF.

This CDR3 is CASSQRGQSNEKLFF. As DNA, the CDR3 is TGTGCCAGCAGCCAGAGGGGACAGAGTAATGAAAAACTGTTTTTT. The rearrangement joins TRBV4-2 to TRBJ1-4, with TRBD1 matching 7 bases. The germline V gene has CDR1 LGHNA and CDR2 YNFKEQ. This CDR3 comprises 15 residues. The V and J ends lost 3 bases and 4 bases, in that order; junction bases with no gene match: 5.

The genes are TRBV30 and TRBJ1-6; D might be TRBD1 (5 bases). CDR1 and CDR2 (germline): GTSNPN, SVGIG (reference sequence). The CDR3 is 13 amino acids. Trimming stripped 4 bases from V and 10 bases from J, with 14 bases between. The CDR3: CAWTLGLESPLHF. As DNA, the CDR3 is TGTGCCTGGACTTTGGGGCTCGAGTCACCCCTCCACTTT. Using reference TRBV30 and TRBJ1-6 for the parts outside the CDR3, the full variable domain is SQTIHQWPATLVQPVGSPLSLECTVEGTSNPNLYWYRQAAGRGLQLLFYSVGIGQISSEVPQNLSASRPQDRQFILSSKKLLLSDSGFYLCAWTLGLESPLHFGNGTRLTVT.

The chain combines TRBV9 with TRBJ1-3; 11 bases are shared with TRBD1. The CDR3 is 19 amino acids. V gave up 0 bases and J gave up 0 bases; unmatched junction bases: 8. Germline V lookup: CDR1 SGDLS, CDR2 YYNGEE. The CDR3 coding sequence is TGTGCCAGCAGCGTAGGGGACAGGGGGATCCCTAGCTCTGGAAACACCATATATTTT. Residues: CASSVGDRGIPSSGNTIYF.

This chain joins TRBV6-1 and TRBJ2-7; D is unresolved. The CDR3 totals 11 residues. Trimming left V 5 bases short and J 2 bases short, with 4 bases between. Per germline, CDR1 MNHNS and CDR2 SASEGT. The CDR3 nucleotides are TGTGCCAGCAGTATTACCTACGAGCAGTACTTC. Protein: CASSITYEQYF.

This clone was seen once. The rearrangement uses TRBV6-5 and TRBJ1-3; D is unresolved. Germline CDR1 is MNHEY and CDR2 is SVGAGI. The germline V and J ends were trimmed by 3 bases and 7 bases, with 10 bases remaining between them. CDR3 length: 13 residues. CDR3 DNA sequence: TGTGCCAGCAGTTATAAGGCGGGGAACACCATATATTTT. Translated, it gives CASSYKAGNTIYF.

V is TRBV11-2 and J is TRBJ2-5, with 11 bases fitting TRBD2. Germline loops: CDR1 SGHAT, CDR2 FQNNGV. V lost 1 base to trimming and J lost 6 bases; unmatched junction nucleotides: 7. The CDR3 covers 16 residues. The CDR3 region has the DNA TGTGCCAGCAGCTTAGGCGTAGCGGGAGGGGTAAAGACCCAGTACTTC. This encodes CASSLGVAGGVKTQYF.